What follows are 13 T cell receptor beta chains derived from one specimen sequenced in a study of CD8+ T cells in alopecia areata. Extracted from the samples, RNA was reverse transcribed into cDNA to serve as the sequencing template. Data came from immunoSEQ multiplex PCR; TCRdb stores just in-frame clones and leaves some out. In the table there are 200,000 to 250,000 clones, around three fifths of which are singletons. The material was CD4+ T cells sorted from blood, obtained at week 0. The receptors derive from a human donor with alopecia areata.

The V gene is TRBV6-1, the J gene TRBJ1-1; 9 bases align to TRBD1. This CDR3 has 14 amino acids. V lost 5 bases and J lost 4; bases outside the gene matches: 5. The germline V gene encodes CDR1 MNHNS and CDR2 SASEGT. The CDR3: CASSPDRGGTEAFF. The CDR3 nucleotides read TGTGCCAGCAGTCCGGACAGGGGAGGCACTGAAGCTTTCTTT.

CDR3 in DNA: TGTGCCTGGAGCCTCAGGGGGGATCAGCCCCAGCATTTT. Encoded protein: CAWSLRGDQPQHF. The chain links TRBV30 to TRBJ1-5; 7 bases align to TRBD1. With V trimmed by 3 bases and J by 5 bases, 4 bases remained unmatched. Germline assignment: CDR1 GTSNPN and CDR2 SVGIG (reference sequence). The CDR3 contains 13 residues.

This clone turned up a few times. This chain connects TRBV5-4 to TRBJ2-1; D might be TRBD1 (5 bases). V was shortened by 2 bases and J by 0 bases, with 9 bases between the two germline ends. This CDR3 is 15 amino acids long. Germline loops: CDR1 SGHNT, CDR2 YYREEE (reference sequence). Here the CDR3 reads CASSLDRRSYNEQFF. CDR3 coding DNA: TGTGCCAGCAGCTTAGACAGACGCTCCTACAATGAGCAGTTCTTC.

J is TRBJ2-3 and V is TRBV5-1; perhaps TRBD1 as D (5 bases). V was cut by 4 bases and J by 4 bases, with 13 bases left in between. CDR1 is SGHRS and CDR2 is YFSETQ in the germline V gene. The CDR3 sequence is 14 residues long. The CDR3 here is CASSREGAADTQYF. CDR3 nucleotide sequence: TGCGCCAGCAGCAGAGAAGGGGCGGCAGATACGCAGTATTTT.

The V gene is TRBV6-1, the J gene TRBJ1-5; D might be TRBD1 (6 bases). V was pared by 6 bases and J by 0 bases, with 9 bases between. This CDR3 contains 14 residues. Per germline, CDR1 MNHNS and CDR2 SASEGT. CDR3 amino acids: CASRDSYSNQPQHF. As DNA, the CDR3 is TGTGCCAGCAGGGACAGTTATAGCAATCAGCCCCAGCATTTT.

This rearrangement joins TRBV29-1 to TRBJ1-2; D is unclear. Germline CDR1 SQVTM, CDR2 ANQGSEA. This CDR3 region has 13 residues. V shed 7 bases and J shed 4 bases, with 16 bases lying between them. Here the CDR3 reads CSAQPQLAYGYTF. CDR3 DNA: TGCAGCGCCCAACCCCAGTTGGCCTATGGCTACACCTTC.

This clone was observed a handful of times. The gene calls are TRBV5-1 and TRBJ2-1, with 14 positions matching TRBD2. The CDR3 extends over 16 amino acids. Trimming at V came to 4 bases and at J to 7 bases, leaving 7 bases not matched to a gene. CDR1 and CDR2 from the germline V gene are SGHRS and YFSETQ. The CDR3 is CASSGGTSGSSNEQFF. CDR3 bases: TGCGCCAGCAGCGGGGGGACTAGCGGGAGTTCAAATGAGCAGTTCTTC.

The chain combines TRBV4-1 with TRBJ2-6, with 8 bases aligning to TRBD1. V shed 0 bases and J 4 bases; nucleotides not matched to a gene: 2. Germline V gives CDR1 MGHRA, CDR2 YSYEKL. The CDR3 length is 16 residues. CDR3 sequence reads: CASSQEDRAGANVLTF. The CDR3 nucleotides are TGCGCCAGCAGCCAAGAGGACAGGGCCGGGGCCAACGTCCTGACTTTC.

This rearrangement joins TRBV7-9 to TRBJ2-1; TRBD2 agrees at 10 bases. Per germline, CDR1 SEHNR and CDR2 FQNEAQ (reference sequence). Unmatched junction bases numbered 3, after V lost 6 bases and J lost 10 bases. CDR3 length equals 12 residues. As DNA, the CDR3 is TGTGCCAGCAGGCAGACTAGCGGGGAGCAGTTCTTC. Protein sequence: CASRQTSGEQFF.

V and J are TRBV13 and TRBJ2-7; the match to TRBD1 covers 7 bases. CDR1 and CDR2 (germline): PRHDT, FYEKMQ (reference sequence). The CDR3 is 14 amino acids. V trimming: 2 bases; J trimming: 4 bases; junction bases outside the gene matches: 5. The CDR3 protein is CASSLRDSEYEQYF. In nucleotides, the CDR3 is TGTGCCAGCAGCTTAAGGGACAGTGAATACGAGCAGTACTTC.

The chain couples TRBV5-4 to TRBJ2-5; 7 nucleotides align to TRBD2. There are 14 residues in the CDR3. V gave up 0 bases and J gave up 4 bases; unmatched junction bases: 3. Per germline, CDR1 SGHNT and CDR2 YYREEE (reference sequence). The CDR3, as DNA: TGTGCCAGCAGCTTGGAGGGCGGGAGAGAGACCCAGTACTTC. Its translation: CASSLEGGRETQYF.

The chain links TRBV19 to TRBJ1-2; D not certain. The CDR3 has 13 amino acids. V was trimmed by 3 bases and J by 3 bases, leaving 8 bases between them. CDR1 is LNHDA and CDR2 is SQIVND in the germline V gene (reference sequence). CDR3 coding DNA: TGTGCCAGTAGTATGCGGGGTGACTATGGCTACACCTTC. The encoded protein is CASSMRGDYGYTF.

The chain links TRBV5-1 to TRBJ1-4; D gene ambiguous. The CDR3 runs 15 residues. V dropped 4 bases and J dropped 0 bases, with 10 bases sitting between them. Germline V CDR1 and CDR2: SGHRS, YFSETQ. The CDR3 protein is CASSTGRSTNEKLFF. The CDR3 nucleotides are TGCGCCAGCAGCACCGGACGCTCAACTAATGAAAAACTGTTTTTT.